Below, one TCR beta chain is given with its context. The data originate from a study of blood T cell repertoires in COVID-19. The overall study: Both acute and convalescent COVID-19 samples were obtained from the United States, Italy and Spain.

As processed by the authors: Reference gene primer amplification yielded estimated nucleated cell counts. Generated by immunoSEQ multiplex PCR, the TCRdb table keeps only in-frame clones and is missing some. D and trimming were read from the DNA, whereas the V and J calls and clone size are those reported in that table. The sample consists of around 200,000 clones, approximately 87% of them appearing once. CDR1 and CDR2 from the germline V gene are SGDLS and YYNGEE. CDR3 size: 14 residues. Trimming pared 2 bases from V and 6 bases from J, leaving 11 bases between. The material sequenced was peripheral blood. The chain combines TRBV9 with TRBJ2-2; maybe TRBD2 (6 bases). The receptor comes from a man in his 60s who had recovered from COVID-19. CDR3 sequence reads: CASSVDGLSGELFF. The DNA for the CDR3 is TGTGCCAGCAGCGTCGACGGACTATCCGGGGAGCTGTTTTTT.